One sample yielded the 20 T cell receptor beta chains listed below, sequenced in a study of blood T cell repertoires in COVID-19 (dated by TCRdb to 2018 to 2020). The method was the immunoSEQ multiplex PCR assay. Not all clones reach the TCRdb copy of this immuneACCESS table, which keeps in-frame sequences only. Checked studies attribute under half of the gap to unresolved V genes and leave the rest unexplained. The sample profile shows 60,000 or so clones; 80% to 85% of them were found once. About 10% of the sample is taken by the ten largest. The sequenced sample consisted of peripheral blood. Receptors were obtained from a young man with COVID-19, enrolled during active disease.

This chain links TRBV28 with TRBJ2-3; D may be TRBD2 (7 bases). Germline CDR1 reads MDHEN; CDR2 reads SYDVKM. The CDR3 has 15 residues. V was trimmed by 5 bases and J by 5 bases, leaving 17 bases between them. The CDR3 bases are TGTGCCAGCAGTGTTGGGGGGGCTACGGAAGATACGCAGTATTTT. It yields the protein CASSVGGATEDTQYF. Together with reference TRBV28 and TRBJ2-3, the CDR3 gives the full variable domain: DVKVTQSSRYLVKRTGEKVFLECVQDMDHENMFWYRQDPGLGLRLIYFSYDVKMKEKGDIPEGYSVSREKKERFSLILESASTNQTSMYLCASSVGGATEDTQYFGPGTRLTVL.

The table lists this clone with a count of one. J is TRBJ2-3 and V is TRBV28; 7 nucleotides align to TRBD1. CDR1 is MDHEN, CDR2 SYDVKM, per germline. V lost 6 bases to trimming and J lost 5 bases; unmatched junction nucleotides: 11. This CDR3 contains 15 residues. The CDR3 sequence is CASSPSRGLKDTQYF. The CDR3 DNA reads TGTGCCAGCAGCCCATCCAGGGGGTTAAAAGATACGCAGTATTTT.

This clone appeared once. This chain uses TRBV28 with TRBJ1-1, with D tentatively TRBD1 (6 bases). V shed 6 bases and J shed 0 bases, with 11 bases lying between them. The germline gives CDR1 MDHEN, CDR2 SYDVKM. The CDR3 is 14 residues long. The CDR3 region has the DNA TGTGCCAGCAGAGGGGGGGCCATGAACACTGAAGCTTTCTTT. Residues: CASRGGAMNTEAFF.

This chain uses TRBV6-6 with TRBJ1-2, with a weak D call TRBD1 (5 bases). Trimming stripped 5 bases from V and 3 bases from J, with 7 bases between. Looked up from germline, CDR1 is MNHNY and CDR2 is SVGAGI (reference sequence). The length of the CDR3 is 12 residues. CDR3 residues: CASSGHHYGYTF. CDR3 nucleotide sequence: TGTGCCAGCAGTGGACACCACTATGGCTACACCTTC.

This clone was picked up a small number of times. This chain connects TRBV2 to TRBJ1-1; 7 nucleotides match TRBD1. Germline trimming cut 6 bases from V and 0 bases from J; bases unmatched to any gene: 7. This CDR3 comprises 15 residues. The germline V gene has CDR1 SNHLY and CDR2 FYNNEI. The CDR3, as DNA: TGTGCCAGCAGGGGACAGAGCTCTATGAACACTGAAGCTTTCTTT. Translating gives CASRGQSSMNTEAFF.

This chain connects TRBV10-1 to TRBJ1-1; weak D call: TRBD1 (5 bases). Germline values: CDR1 WNHNN, CDR2 SYGVQD (reference sequence). The CDR3 runs 13 residues. The germline V and J ends were trimmed by 3 bases and 3 bases, with 8 bases remaining between them. The chain's CDR3 is CASSEQEYTEAFF. For the CDR3, the DNA is TGCGCCAGCAGTGAACAGGAATACACTGAAGCTTTCTTT.

The rearrangement joins TRBV3-1 (or the pseudogene TRBV3-2) to TRBJ1-2, with D tentatively TRBD1 (6 bases). The V gene lost 3 bases and the J gene lost 4 bases, with 18 bases spanning the gap. Germline lookup yields CDR1 LGHDT and CDR2 YNNKEL (reference sequence). The CDR3 length is 16 residues. The CDR3 DNA reads TGTGCCAGCAGCCAGAGGGCGGGGGCGTTAGTCTATGGCTACACCTTC. It encodes CASSQRAGALVYGYTF.

The chain employs TRBV30 and TRBJ2-7; D uncertain. In germline, CDR1 is GTSNPN, CDR2 SVGIG (reference sequence). CDR3 length: 12 residues. V gave up 4 bases and J gave up 2 bases, with 9 bases separating them. CDR3 sequence reads: CAWIGSAYEQYF. The CDR3 nucleotides are TGTGCCTGGATCGGTTCTGCCTACGAGCAGTACTTC.

This chain joins TRBV2 and TRBJ1-6; D is uncertain. Trimming shortened V by 8 bases and J by 2 bases, and 10 bases separated the two germline ends. The germline CDR1 and CDR2 sequences are SNHLY and FYNNEI. CDR3 length: 14 residues. In nucleotides, the CDR3 is TGTGCCAGCCGAGAGGAAACCTATAATTCACCCCTCCACTTT. It is translated as CASREETYNSPLHF.

The chain carries TRBV28 and TRBJ2-1, with 8 bases aligning to TRBD2. Trimming cost V 6 bases and J 1 base; bases outside gene matches: 5. Germline CDR1 reads MDHEN; CDR2 reads SYDVKM. The CDR3 is 15 amino acids. CDR3 in amino acids: CASRGAGESYNEQFF. CDR3 nucleotide sequence: TGTGCCAGCAGGGGAGCGGGAGAATCCTACAATGAGCAGTTCTTC.

This sequence joins TRBV2 and TRBJ2-7; the match to TRBD2 covers 8 bases. Germline CDR1 reads SNHLY; CDR2 reads FYNNEI. The J segment lost 4 bases and the V segment lost 6 bases, leaving 8 bases of the junction unmatched. The CDR3 totals 14 residues. The CDR3 coding sequence is TGTGCCAGCAGCCTGGGACTAGTAGGGTACGAGCAGTACTTC. It specifies CASSLGLVGYEQYF.

The chain combines TRBV29-1 with TRBJ1-1; D not resolved. Germline V CDR1 and CDR2: SQVTM, ANQGSEA. Trimming stripped 7 bases from V and 1 base from J, with 10 bases between. This CDR3 region has 12 residues. CDR3 DNA: TGCAGCGAAATTAGACAGAACACTGAAGCTTTCTTT. Translation gives CSEIRQNTEAFF.

The rearrangement uses TRBV4-1 and TRBJ2-6, with a tentative D call TRBD1 (6 bases). Between the trimmed V and J ends, which lost 4 bases and 0 bases, there was a span of 10 bases. The germline CDR1 and CDR2 sequences are MGHRA and YSYEKL. This CDR3 has 16 residues. In nucleotides, the CDR3 is TGCGCCAGCAGCCTCGAAGGGGGCTCTGGGGCCAACGTCCTGACTTTC. Its protein is CASSLEGGSGANVLTF.

The chain carries TRBV28 and TRBJ1-1; D is uncertain. Germline V gene lookup returns CDR1 MDHEN and CDR2 SYDVKM. V dropped 2 bases and J dropped 0 bases, with 10 bases sitting between them. The CDR3 sequence is 15 residues long. The CDR3 DNA reads TGTGCCAGCAGTTTAGTGCGCGCAATGAACACTGAAGCTTTCTTT. Translating gives CASSLVRAMNTEAFF.

This clone was recorded a few times. V and J are TRBV6-4 and TRBJ2-1; possible D gene TRBD2, 5 bases. Trimming stripped 2 bases from V and 0 bases from J, with 5 bases between. The CDR3 length is 14 residues. The germline V gene encodes CDR1 MRHNA and CDR2 SNTAGT. The CDR3 here is CASSDGSSYNEQFF. In DNA form, the CDR3 reads TGTGCCAGCAGTGACGGGAGCTCCTACAATGAGCAGTTCTTC.

The chain couples TRBV6-1 to TRBJ2-5; possible D gene TRBD2, 5 bases. The germline V gene has CDR1 MNHNS and CDR2 SASEGT. The CDR3 loop spans 15 amino acids. Trimming left V 1 base short and J 4 bases short, with 13 bases between. The CDR3 sequence: CASSEVVRRGETQYF. The CDR3 DNA reads TGTGCCAGCAGTGAAGTGGTGCGCCGGGGAGAGACCCAGTACTTC.

The chain uses TRBV29-1 and TRBJ1-2; D not resolved. Looked up from germline, CDR1 is SQVTM and CDR2 is ANQGSEA. The CDR3 contains 11 residues. Trimming stripped 4 bases from V and 8 bases from J, with 11 bases between. CDR3 sequence: CSVVNEGGYTF. CDR3 nucleotides: TGCAGCGTTGTGAATGAGGGCGGCTACACCTTC.

In nucleotides, the CDR3 is TGTGCCAGCAGTCCTATCCCGGGACAAAGGAATTCACCCCTCCACTTT. It yields the protein CASSPIPGQRNSPLHF. The genes are TRBV28 and TRBJ1-6; weak D call: TRBD1 (6 bases). The CDR3 loop spans 16 amino acids. In germline, CDR1 is MDHEN, CDR2 SYDVKM. The germline V and J ends were trimmed by 5 bases and 7 bases, with 18 bases remaining between them.

This clone was detected a few times. This chain connects TRBV5-8 to TRBJ1-6, with D perhaps TRBD1 (5 bases). The CDR3 consists of 13 residues. V was cut by 1 base and J by 10 bases, with 9 bases left in between. CDR1 and CDR2 from the germline V gene are SGHTS and YDEGEE. This CDR3 reads CASSLTGGSPLHF. The CDR3 DNA reads TGTGCCAGCAGCTTGACAGGCGGATCACCCCTCCACTTT.

J is TRBJ2-3 and V is TRBV5-5, with a weak D call TRBD1 (6 bases). Germline values: CDR1 SGHKS, CDR2 YYEKEE (reference sequence). The germline V and J ends were trimmed by 3 bases and 1 base, with 12 bases remaining between them. This CDR3 contains 15 residues. The CDR3 bases are TGTGCCAGCAGCTCACTGGGACACCGCACAGATACGCAGTATTTT. Its protein product is CASSSLGHRTDTQYF.